Below are 32 T cell receptor beta chains sequenced from a single sample in a study of cytomegalovirus exposure and HLA in healthy donors. The PCR contained 60 Vbeta and 13 Jbeta primers. Measured with immunoSEQ multiplex PCR; TCRdb has only the in-frame clones, and not every one. The sample lists fewer than 300,000 clones; approximately 90% were seen once. Material for sequencing was PBMCs. The receptors here all came from a man aged 40-55 years in good health and CMV-seropositive.

V usage is TRBV7-3 and J usage is TRBJ2-1, with a tentative D call TRBD2 (7 bases). Looked up from germline, CDR1 is SGHTA and CDR2 is FQGTGA. V lost 2 bases to trimming and J lost 7 bases, with 15 bases between them. The CDR3 is 15 amino acids. CDR3 region: CASSLEGGARNEQFF. CDR3 bases: TGTGCCAGCAGCTTAGAAGGGGGGGCAAGGAATGAGCAGTTCTTC.

This clone has a handful of counts. The chain joins TRBV6-4 to TRBJ1-1; D is uncertain. The germline CDR1 and CDR2 sequences are MRHNA and SNTAGT. The CDR3 has 13 residues. V was shortened by 5 bases and J by 1 base, with 8 bases between the two germline ends. The CDR3 spells CASSKSGNTEAFF. The CDR3 DNA reads as TGTGCCAGCAGTAAATCAGGGAACACTGAAGCTTTCTTT.

The chain uses TRBV7-9 and TRBJ2-5; 9 bases map to TRBD1. The V segment lost 6 bases and the J segment 5 bases; nucleotides outside the gene matches: 7. CDR1 SEHNR and CDR2 FQNEAQ come from the germline V gene (reference sequence). The CDR3 runs 14 residues. The CDR3 loop reads CASSFGQGLETQYF. The CDR3 DNA is TGTGCCAGCAGTTTCGGACAGGGGTTGGAGACCCAGTACTTC.

This clone appeared once. J is TRBJ2-7 and V is TRBV4-1, with D perhaps matching TRBD1 (6 bases). The germline V gene has CDR1 MGHRA and CDR2 YSYEKL. The V end lost 5 bases, the J end lost 3 bases, and 17 bases lay between the germline ends. The CDR3 has 15 residues. The CDR3 loop is CASSFYDRPSYEQYF. CDR3 bases: TGCGCCAGCAGCTTTTATGACAGGCCTAGCTACGAGCAGTACTTC.

The rearrangement uses TRBV6-1 and TRBJ1-5; TRBD1 aligns across 7 bases. V lost 2 bases to trimming and J lost 2 bases; unmatched junction nucleotides: 3. This CDR3 comprises 15 residues. The germline gives CDR1 MNHNS, CDR2 SASEGT. CDR3 region: CASSEKTGGNQPQHF. DNA of the CDR3: TGTGCCAGCAGTGAAAAAACAGGGGGCAATCAGCCCCAGCATTTT.

This clone has just one count. The rearrangement links TRBV7-9 to TRBJ2-3; perhaps TRBD2 as D (6 bases). V dropped 2 bases and J dropped 3 bases, with 12 bases sitting between them. Germline CDR1 and CDR2: SEHNR and FQNEAQ (reference sequence). There are 15 residues in the CDR3. The CDR3 region is CASSLTGVVTDTQYF. The CDR3 DNA sequence: TGTGCCAGCAGCTTAACGGGAGTCGTGACAGATACGCAGTATTTT.

This clone was found a few times. The chain recombines TRBV18 with TRBJ2-7; weak D call: TRBD2 (6 bases). This CDR3 contains 14 residues. The germline gives CDR1 KGHSH, CDR2 LQKENI. V lost 6 bases to trimming and J lost 0 bases, with 12 bases between them. The chain's CDR3 is CASSPGLRSYEQYF. The CDR3 DNA reads as TGTGCCAGCTCCCCGGGACTCCGCTCCTACGAGCAGTACTTC. Combining the CDR3 with reference TRBV18 and TRBJ2-7 gives the whole variable domain NAGVMQNPRHLVRRRGQEARLRCSPMKGHSHVYWYRQLPEEGLKFMVYLQKENIIDESGMPKERFSAEFPKEGPSILRIQQVVRGDSAAYFCASSPGLRSYEQYFGPGTRLTVT.

The chain joins TRBV29-1 to TRBJ2-3; D is possibly TRBD2 (6 bases). V lost 4 bases and J 3 bases, leaving 20 bases between the germline ends. This CDR3 comprises 16 residues. Looked up from germline, CDR1 is SQVTM and CDR2 is ANQGSEA. CDR3 loop: CSVVVVRGAGTDTQYF. In nucleotides, the CDR3 is TGCAGCGTTGTTGTCGTACGCGGGGCAGGGACAGATACGCAGTATTTT.

The V and J genes are TRBV6-1 and TRBJ2-3; D is undetermined. Germline-derived CDR1 and CDR2 are MNHNS and SASEGT. Trimming removed 8 bases at V and 6 bases at J, with 21 bases between. This CDR3 region has 15 residues. In nucleotides, the CDR3 is TGTGCCAGCTCAAGAACTAACCCTGTTGGGGATACGCAGTATTTT. Translated: CASSRTNPVGDTQYF.

This rearrangement joins TRBV6-1 to TRBJ2-5; TRBD1 agrees at 7 bases. The CDR3 loop spans 15 amino acids. V gave up 5 bases and J gave up 2 bases; unmatched junction bases: 8. Germline V gene data show CDR1 as MNHNS and CDR2 as SASEGT. CDR3 in amino acids: CASSRYLDRQETQYF. CDR3 bases: TGTGCCAGCAGTAGGTACCTGGACAGGCAAGAGACCCAGTACTTC.

About this clone itself: The sample carries other DNA sequences with the same CDR3. V gene TRBV29-1 combines with J gene TRBJ2-7; 7 bases align to TRBD1. This CDR3 is built from 12 residues. The V and J ends lost 7 bases and 0 bases, in that order; junction bases with no gene match: 3. CDR1 is SQVTM, CDR2 ANQGSEA, per germline. For the CDR3, the DNA is TGCAGCGCTCGGGACAGCTCCTACGAGCAGTACTTC. The encoded protein is CSARDSSYEQYF.

J is TRBJ1-2 and V is TRBV28; 9 bases are a match to TRBD1. There are 18 residues in the CDR3. Germline CDR1 MDHEN, CDR2 SYDVKM. J lost 1 base, V lost 2 bases, and 11 bases had no gene match. The CDR3 protein is CASSLVTGGPPFNYGYTF. CDR3 sequence (DNA): TGTGCCAGCAGTTTAGTCACAGGGGGCCCGCCTTTTAACTATGGCTACACCTTC.

The CDR3 coding sequence is TGTGCCAGCAGTTTCGGACTAGCGGGAGGTGAGCAGTTCTTC. Protein sequence: CASSFGLAGGEQFF. The chain is built from TRBV27 and TRBJ2-1; TRBD2 agrees at 14 bases. The germline V gene has CDR1 MNHEY and CDR2 SMNVEV (reference sequence). The CDR3 is 14 residues long. V lost 3 bases, J lost 9 bases, and 1 base stayed unmatched.

The chain employs TRBV12-5 and TRBJ1-2; D is perhaps TRBD1 (5 bases). The germline V gene encodes CDR1 LGHNT and CDR2 FRNRAP. The V gene lost 5 bases and the J gene lost 4 bases, with 8 bases spanning the gap. The CDR3 has 12 residues. DNA for the CDR3: TGTGCTAGTGGTCAAGACAGCTATGGCTACACCTTC. It translates to CASGQDSYGYTF. Combining the CDR3 with reference TRBV12-5 and TRBJ1-2 gives the whole variable domain DARVTQTPRHKVTEMGQEVTMRCQPILGHNTVFWYRQTMMQGLELLAYFRNRAPLDDSGMPKDRFSAEMPDATLATLKIQPSEPRDSAVYFCASGQDSYGYTFGSGTRLTVV.

The rearrangement links TRBV14 to TRBJ2-3; no definite D call. Germline loops: CDR1 SGHDN, CDR2 FVKESK. The length of the CDR3 is 13 residues. Trimming cost V 0 bases and J 6 bases, with 7 bases left between them. The CDR3 bases are TGTGCCAGCAGCCAAGATCTACCGGATACGCAGTATTTT. Encoded protein: CASSQDLPDTQYF. Variable domain in full (rest from reference TRBV14 and TRBJ2-3): EAGVTQFPSHSVIEKGQTVTLRCDPISGHDNLYWYRRVMGKEIKFLLHFVKESKQDESGMPNNRFLAERTGGTYSTLKVQPAELEDSGVYFCASSQDLPDTQYFGPGTRLTVL.

This chain links TRBV19 with TRBJ2-7; 10 positions agree with TRBD1. Germline V CDR1 and CDR2: LNHDA, SQIVND (reference sequence). V shed 10 bases, J shed 5 bases, and the junction held 11 bases outside the gene matches. CDR3 size: 14 residues. CDR3 DNA sequence: TGTGCCACCAAACCGGGACAGGGGTCCCACGAGCAGTACTTC. Translated: CATKPGQGSHEQYF.

A single count supports this clone. The rearrangement joins TRBV9 to TRBJ2-1; D is undetermined. Looked up from germline, CDR1 is SGDLS and CDR2 is YYNGEE. The CDR3 has 14 amino acids. The V and J ends lost 3 bases and 6 bases respectively, with 13 bases between them. The CDR3 reads CASSGLLGGNEQFF. CDR3 sequence (DNA): TGTGCCAGCAGCGGACTTTTAGGCGGCAATGAGCAGTTCTTC.

The chain recombines TRBV27 with TRBJ2-7; 10 nucleotides agree with TRBD1. J gave up 7 bases and V 6 bases, and 12 bases lay outside the gene matches. Germline CDR1 is MNHEY and CDR2 is SMNVEV (reference sequence). This CDR3 is built from 15 residues. DNA for the CDR3: TGTGCCAGCAGAACCAACCGGGACAGGGGTAGGGAGCAGTACTTC. Its translation: CASRTNRDRGREQYF.

The chain links TRBV11-3 to TRBJ2-5, with 10 bases matching TRBD1. The CDR3 sequence is 15 residues long. The V gene end was trimmed by 4 bases and the J gene end by 5 bases; junction bases not matched to a gene: 7. CDR1 is SGHNT and CDR2 is YENEEA in the germline V gene. The CDR3 nucleotides read TGTGCCAGCAGCTCATCTGGGACAGGGGTCGAGACCCAGTACTTC. This translates into CASSSSGTGVETQYF.

This clone was recorded only once. The chain links TRBV29-1 to TRBJ2-5, with TRBD2 as a possible D gene (6 bases). The DNA end is more similar to TRBJ2-7, so the J call may be wrong. The CDR3 loop spans 16 amino acids. Germline V gives CDR1 SQVTM, CDR2 ANQGSEA. The CDR3 sequence is CSVVGGGGRSSYEQYF. The CDR3 coding sequence is TGCAGCGTTGTGGGTGGTGGAGGGAGGAGCTCCTACGAGCAGTACTTC.

This clone came up a few times. The chain joins TRBV6-1 to TRBJ2-5; 7 positions match TRBD1. The CDR3 length is 14 residues. Germline CDR1 and CDR2: MNHNS and SASEGT. Losses at the gene ends were 7 bases for V and 5 bases for J; bases not matched to a gene: 10. CDR3 bases: TGTGCCAGCACCGGTGGACAGGTAGGGGAGACCCAGTACTTC. It yields the protein CASTGGQVGETQYF.

This chain links TRBV29-1 with TRBJ1-1, with 7 bases fitting TRBD1. The CDR3 contains 13 residues. With 5 bases clipped from V and 3 bases from J, the junction kept 6 bases outside the gene matches. Germline-derived CDR1 and CDR2 are SQVTM and ANQGSEA. CDR3 nucleotide sequence: TGCAGCGTTACCCTCGACAGGGACACTGAAGCTTTCTTT. Protein: CSVTLDRDTEAFF.

V is TRBV2 and J is TRBJ2-2; no firm D call. The V end was cut by 3 bases, the J end by 8 bases, with 7 bases between. Germline CDR1 is SNHLY and CDR2 is FYNNEI. The CDR3 length is 12 residues. CDR3 DNA: TGTGCCAGCAGTGATCCCCCGGGGGAGCTGTTTTTT. It specifies CASSDPPGELFF.

The chain is built from TRBV7-2 and TRBJ1-2, with unresolved D. The CDR3 runs 12 residues. With 2 bases removed from V and 3 bases from J, the gap between germline ends came to 4 bases. The germline CDR1 and CDR2 sequences are SGHTA and FQGNSA. The CDR3 DNA follows: TGTGCCAGCAGCTTACCAGACTATGGCTACACCTTC. Translating it yields CASSLPDYGYTF.

This chain joins TRBV28 and TRBJ1-3; TRBD1 matches at 7 bases. V lost 6 bases and J lost 2; bases outside the gene matches: 7. Germline lookup yields CDR1 MDHEN and CDR2 SYDVKM. CDR3 length: 15 amino acids. CDR3 loop: CASRNTGVTGNTIYF. The CDR3 DNA reads TGTGCCAGCAGGAATACAGGGGTAACTGGAAACACCATATATTTT.

The rearrangement links TRBV7-8 to TRBJ1-1; TRBD1 might be the D (5 bases). The CDR3 length is 14 residues. Per germline, CDR1 SGHVS and CDR2 FQNEAQ. The ends were cut back, 5 bases at V and 5 bases at J, with 15 bases in the middle. CDR3 residues: CASSHRGGRTEAFF. Written as DNA, the CDR3 is TGTGCCAGCAGCCATCGGGGGGGGAGAACTGAAGCTTTCTTT.

As for this clone: The junction departs from germline at one end; a sequencing error may be responsible. The rearrangement uses TRBV7-7 and TRBJ2-1; D not certain. Germline V lookup: CDR1 SSHAT, CDR2 FNYEAQ (reference sequence). This CDR3 is 15 amino acids long. The CDR3 sequence is CASSRALSSYNEQFF. The DNA of the CDR3 is TGTGCTAGCAGCCGTGCCCTGAGCTCCTACAATGAGCAGTTCTTC.

The chain joins TRBV28 to TRBJ1-1; 7 bases map to TRBD1. The CDR3 spans 14 residues. V was clipped by 5 bases and J by 2 bases; unmatched bases: 5. The V gene's germline CDR1 is MDHEN and CDR2 SYDVKM. CDR3 nucleotide sequence: TGTGCCAGCAGTCCCGGGACAGTCAACACTGAAGCTTTCTTT. Its protein is CASSPGTVNTEAFF. Full variable domain (missing parts from reference TRBV28 and TRBJ1-1): DVKVTQSSRYLVKRTGEKVFLECVQDMDHENMFWYRQDPGLGLRLIYFSYDVKMKEKGDIPEGYSVSREKKERFSLILESASTNQTSMYLCASSPGTVNTEAFFGQGTRLTVV.

The chain uses TRBV28 and TRBJ2-7; D not resolved. The CDR3 is made up of 14 amino acids. Trimming pared 2 bases from V and 0 bases from J, leaving 8 bases between. Germline assignment: CDR1 MDHEN and CDR2 SYDVKM. CDR3 nucleotides: TGTGCCAGCAGTTTACGGCAGGCCTCCTACGAGCAGTACTTC. This encodes CASSLRQASYEQYF.

This sequence joins TRBV27 and TRBJ2-5; possibly TRBD1 for D (5 bases). CDR1 is MNHEY and CDR2 is SMNVEV in the germline V gene (reference sequence). The CDR3 runs 15 residues. V was cut by 6 bases and J by 0 bases, with 14 bases left in between. This chain's CDR3 is CASSLTAYYQETQYF. Here the CDR3 DNA reads TGTGCCAGCAGCCTGACAGCTTACTACCAAGAGACCCAGTACTTC.

In its sample, this clone was seen a few times. J is TRBJ1-1 and V is TRBV6-6; possibly TRBD1 for D (6 bases). V shed 4 bases and J shed 1 base, with 13 bases lying between them. The CDR3 is 15 residues long. Germline CDR1 and CDR2: MNHNY and SVGAGI (reference sequence). CDR3 in amino acids: CASSSPAGENTEAFF. DNA of the CDR3: TGTGCCAGCAGTTCCCCCGCAGGGGAGAACACTGAAGCTTTCTTT.

This chain joins TRBV28 and TRBJ2-7, with a weak D call TRBD1 (5 bases). Trimming pared 8 bases from V and 2 bases from J, leaving 10 bases between. CDR3 length equals 12 residues. Germline CDR1 is MDHEN and CDR2 is SYDVKM. CDR3 region: CASHGQTYEQYF. CDR3 bases: TGTGCCAGCCACGGACAAACCTACGAGCAGTACTTC. The full variable domain, in which reference TRBV28 and TRBJ2-7 provide the parts outside the CDR3, is DVKVTQSSRYLVKRTGEKVFLECVQDMDHENMFWYRQDPGLGLRLIYFSYDVKMKEKGDIPEGYSVSREKKERFSLILESASTNQTSMYLCASHGQTYEQYFGPGTRLTVT.